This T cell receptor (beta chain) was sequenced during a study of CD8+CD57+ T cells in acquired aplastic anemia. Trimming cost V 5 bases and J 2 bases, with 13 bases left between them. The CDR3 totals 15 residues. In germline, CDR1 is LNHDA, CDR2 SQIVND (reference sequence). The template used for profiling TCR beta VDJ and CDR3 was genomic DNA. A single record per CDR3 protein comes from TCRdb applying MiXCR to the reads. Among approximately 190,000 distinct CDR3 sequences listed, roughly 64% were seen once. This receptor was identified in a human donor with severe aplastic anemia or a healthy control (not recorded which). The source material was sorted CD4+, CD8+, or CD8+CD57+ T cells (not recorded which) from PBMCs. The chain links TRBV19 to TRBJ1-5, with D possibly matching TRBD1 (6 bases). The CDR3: CASSPLGAGNQPQHF. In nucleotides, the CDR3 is TGTGCCAGTAGTCCTTTGGGGGCGGGCAATCAGCCCCAGCATTTT.